The sample holds a few counts of the clone carrying this TCR beta chain. Its target is unknown. This CDR3 comprises 16 residues. The junction had 5 bases not matched to a gene; V was cut back by 0 bases and J by 2 bases. Per germline, CDR1 MNHEY and CDR2 SVGEGT. TCRdb re-called the reads through MiXCR, storing one row per CDR3 protein. This sample has some 560,000 distinct CDR3 sequences, with under 45% found just once. The record originates from a study of T cell repertoires in cytomegalovirus infection. On the study more broadly: Newly reported HLA-C-restricted and thoroughly characterized HLA-B-restricted CMV epitopes were employed. Study-level findings and limits: HLA-C-restricted TCR beta clonotypes specific for CMV led the ex vivo response.

The clonotype comes from a human donor in good health (CMV status not recorded). Some clones in this sample may be carry-over from other donors' samples. Specimen: cultured PBMCs, collected from culture after CMV antigen stimulation. This chain uses TRBV6-2 or TRBV6-3 with TRBJ2-5, with TRBD1 matching over 8 bases. The CDR3 loop is CASSYSRQGLQETQYF. CDR3 DNA sequence: TGTGCCAGCAGTTACTCTCGACAGGGGCTACAAGAGACCCAGTACTTC.